These 5 T cell receptor beta chains came from one sample sequenced in a study of PD-L1 blockade in urothelial cancer. The time point: pretreatment peripheral blood. Produced via immunoSEQ multiplex PCR; TCRdb's table is partial and in-frame only. The sample carries some 100,000 clones, 80% to 90% recorded once. The source material was PBMCs, sampled around atezolizumab (anti-PD-L1) treatment. These receptors all stem from a woman older than 75 with urothelial cancer.

This rearrangement joins TRBV19 to TRBJ2-2, with D possibly matching TRBD2 (6 bases). Germline-derived CDR1 and CDR2 are LNHDA and SQIVND (reference sequence). The CDR3 loop spans 16 amino acids. Between the trimmed V and J ends, which lost 1 base and 1 base, there was a span of 10 bases. CDR3 residues: CASSIGGSGNTGELFF. The DNA of the CDR3 is TGTGCCAGTAGTATAGGGGGTAGCGGGAACACCGGGGAGCTGTTTTTT. Full variable domain (outside the CDR3, taken from reference TRBV19 and TRBJ2-2): DGGITQSPKYLFRKEGQNVTLSCEQNLNHDAMYWYRQDPGQGLRLIYYSQIVNDFQKGDIAEGYSVSREKKESFPLTVTSAQKNPTAFYLCASSIGGSGNTGELFFGEGSRLTVL.

The chain couples TRBV10-3 to TRBJ2-7; a possible D gene is TRBD2 (6 bases). The CDR3 extends over 15 amino acids. Looked up from germline, CDR1 is ENHRY and CDR2 is SYGVKD. V was shortened by 3 bases and J by 0 bases, with 12 bases between the two germline ends. DNA for the CDR3: TGTGCCATCAGTGACCGGGACTTCAGCTCCTACGAGCAGTACTTC. It translates to CAISDRDFSSYEQYF.

The V gene is TRBV6-5, the J gene TRBJ1-5; D not resolved. V lost 6 bases to trimming and J lost 4 bases, with 16 bases between them. This CDR3 comprises 15 residues. Germline lookup yields CDR1 MNHEY and CDR2 SVGAGI. CDR3 sequence: CASSRRGESNQPQHF. Written as DNA, the CDR3 is TGTGCCAGCAGCCGTCGGGGAGAAAGTAATCAGCCCCAGCATTTT.

The CDR3 DNA is TGTGCCAGCAGTCCTCCGGGACAGGCCGACACTGAAGCTTTCTTT. Protein sequence: CASSPPGQADTEAFF. The chain employs TRBV27 and TRBJ1-1; 8 bases agree with TRBD1. Germline CDR1 and CDR2: MNHEY and SMNVEV (reference sequence). The CDR3 has 15 amino acids. V was pared by 5 bases and J by 3 bases, with 8 bases of the junction left unmatched.

The CDR3 is CASSANQPGWTEAFF. CDR3 coding DNA: TGTGCCAGCAGCGCCAATCAGCCGGGTTGGACTGAAGCTTTCTTT. The V gene is TRBV7-9, the J gene TRBJ1-1; no clear D gene. The V end lost 5 bases, the J end lost 5 bases, and 18 bases lay between the germline ends. The CDR3 has 15 residues. Germline lookup yields CDR1 SEHNR and CDR2 FQNEAQ (reference sequence).